These 29 T cell receptor beta chains share one sample of origin, sequenced in a study of graft-versus-host responses after intestinal transplantation. Clones were sequenced by immunoSEQ multiplex PCR, and TCRdb holds only the in-frame ones, with some missing. Of nearly 45,000 clones listed, 90% to 95% are singletons. Sequences were derived from PBMCs, sampled 524 days after transplant. These receptors originate from a human patient who received an intestinal transplant, so some T cells may come from the graft donor.

The V and J genes are TRBV6-1 and TRBJ2-5; 8 nucleotides line up with TRBD2. V lost 3 bases, J lost 7 bases, and 10 bases stayed unmatched. The germline gives CDR1 MNHNS, CDR2 SASEGT. The CDR3 contains 15 residues. The CDR3 sequence is CASSEWVSGGRTQYF. CDR3 nucleotides: TGTGCCAGCAGTGAGTGGGTGTCGGGGGGGAGGACCCAGTACTTC.

Turning to this clone: Likely a read error: the CDR3 ends without its conserved phenylalanine or tryptophan. This sequence joins TRBV15 and TRBJ1-2; the D is unclear. In germline, CDR1 is LNHNV, CDR2 YYDKDF (reference sequence). This CDR3 contains 15 residues. The germline V and J ends were trimmed by 1 base and 4 bases, with 13 bases remaining between them. The chain's CDR3 is CATSRVPRARYGYTL. The CDR3 bases are TGTGCCACCAGCAGAGTCCCAAGGGCTCGCTATGGCTACACCCTC.

The V call is TRBV28, the J call TRBJ2-7, with a possible D match to TRBD1 (6 bases). Germline loops: CDR1 MDHEN, CDR2 SYDVKM. The CDR3 loop spans 17 amino acids. V lost 5 bases and J 5 bases, leaving 25 bases between the germline ends. CDR3 loop: CASSPLLATTGPNEQYF. The CDR3 bases are TGTGCCAGCAGTCCCCTATTAGCTACCACAGGGCCTAACGAGCAGTACTTC.

The V gene is TRBV6-5, the J gene TRBJ2-1, with TRBD2 matching over 7 bases. J was trimmed by 2 bases and V by 5 bases; bases with no gene match: 6. Germline lookup yields CDR1 MNHEY and CDR2 SVGAGI. The CDR3 runs 15 residues. The CDR3 loop is CASSQGGPAYNEQFF. Written as DNA, the CDR3 is TGTGCCAGCAGTCAGGGAGGGCCGGCCTACAATGAGCAGTTCTTC.

This clone is a singleton in its sample. This sequence joins TRBV6-5 and TRBJ1-5; 12 bases agree with TRBD1. Per the germline V gene, CDR1 is MNHEY and CDR2 is SVGAGI. This CDR3 comprises 15 residues. Trimming at V came to 5 bases and at J to 2 bases, leaving 1 base not matched to a gene. The DNA of the CDR3 is TGTGCCAGCAGTGGGACAGGGGGCGGCAATCAGCCCCAGCATTTT. The encoded protein is CASSGTGGGNQPQHF.

The rearrangement joins TRBV28 to TRBJ1-2, with 10 bases fitting TRBD1. The CDR3 has 16 residues. Germline CDR1 and CDR2: MDHEN and SYDVKM. V lost 6 bases to trimming and J lost 5 bases; unmatched junction nucleotides: 12. The CDR3 nucleotides read TGTGCCAGCAGCTATACACAGACAGGGGGCCAGTATGGCTACACCTTC. Translated: CASSYTQTGGQYGYTF.

This clone was counted once. CDR3: CASRGTGRFSTNEKLFF. The DNA for the CDR3 is TGTGCCAGCAGGGGGACAGGTCGGTTCTCAACTAATGAAAAACTGTTTTTT. The V call is TRBV2, the J call TRBJ1-4; 8 nucleotides line up with TRBD1. Unmatched junction bases numbered 9, after V lost 6 bases and J lost 0 bases. This CDR3 region has 17 residues. Germline V gene data show CDR1 as SNHLY and CDR2 as FYNNEI.

The V gene is TRBV30, the J gene TRBJ2-7; D could derive from TRBD1 or TRBD2 (5 bases each). V was pared by 4 bases and J by 6 bases, with 16 bases between. The CDR3 extends over 13 amino acids. Germline V gene data show CDR1 as GTSNPN and CDR2 as SVGIG (reference sequence). CDR3 sequence: CAWTGQPLSEQYF. As DNA, the CDR3 is TGTGCCTGGACGGGGCAGCCCCTCTCCGAGCAGTACTTC.

The chain is built from TRBV4-1 and TRBJ2-1; D is unclear. Germline loops: CDR1 MGHRA, CDR2 YSYEKL. V was cut by 3 bases and J by 5 bases, with 11 bases left in between. The CDR3 length is 14 residues. The CDR3 coding sequence is TGCGCCAGCAGCCAGTTTCAAGCTAACAATGAGCAGTTCTTC. Amino acids: CASSQFQANNEQFF.

The chain employs TRBV27 and TRBJ2-1, with TRBD2 matching 10 bases. Losses at the gene ends were 6 bases for V and 2 bases for J; bases not matched to a gene: 4. From germline, CDR1 is MNHEY and CDR2 SMNVEV (reference sequence). The CDR3 spans 15 residues. CDR3 nucleotides: TGTGCCAGCAGCACAGGACTAGCGGCCTACAATGAGCAGTTCTTC. It translates to CASSTGLAAYNEQFF.

The chain joins TRBV28 to TRBJ1-4, with D unresolved. Between the trimmed V and J ends, which lost 5 bases and 5 bases, there was a span of 15 bases. From germline, CDR1 is MDHEN and CDR2 SYDVKM. The CDR3 is made up of 15 amino acids. This CDR3 reads CASSQGREVNEKLFF. Written as DNA, the CDR3 is TGTGCCAGCAGTCAAGGACGAGAGGTGAATGAAAAACTGTTTTTT. The full variable domain, completed using reference TRBV28 and TRBJ1-4, is DVKVTQSSRYLVKRTGEKVFLECVQDMDHENMFWYRQDPGLGLRLIYFSYDVKMKEKGDIPEGYSVSREKKERFSLILESASTNQTSMYLCASSQGREVNEKLFFGSGTQLSVL.

The V gene is TRBV28, the J gene TRBJ1-2; possibly TRBD1 for D (5 bases). CDR1 and CDR2 (germline): MDHEN, SYDVKM. This CDR3 contains 13 residues. Trimming took off 6 bases at V and 8 bases at J, with 16 bases between the two ends. Written as DNA, the CDR3 is TGTGCCAGCAGACTACAGGAATTGGAGGGCTACACCTTC. It translates to CASRLQELEGYTF.

This clone was seen once. The V gene is TRBV20-1, the J gene TRBJ2-7, with TRBD2 as a possible D gene (5 bases). The CDR3 extends over 11 amino acids. CDR1 is DFQATT and CDR2 is SNEGSKA in the germline V gene (reference sequence). Trimming shortened V by 3 bases and J by 4 bases, and 7 bases separated the two germline ends. In DNA, the CDR3 is TGCAGTGCTAGGGAGGAATACGAGCAGTACTTC. Encoded protein: CSAREEYEQYF.

V usage is TRBV18 and J usage is TRBJ2-2, with D uncertain. V lost 2 bases, J lost 3 bases, and 7 bases lay in between. The CDR3 contains 14 residues. The germline V gene has CDR1 KGHSH and CDR2 LQKENI. CDR3 sequence (DNA): TGTGCCAGCTCACCATTCGGAGACACCGGGGAGCTGTTTTTT. It translates to CASSPFGDTGELFF.

This clone was detected a few times. The chain uses TRBV7-2 and TRBJ1-2; 8 positions match TRBD1. Germline-derived CDR1 and CDR2 are SGHTA and FQGNSA. This CDR3 comprises 16 residues. V was pared by 1 base and J by 2 bases, with 6 bases of the junction left unmatched. In DNA form, the CDR3 reads TGTGCCAGCAGCTTAGGGCTCCAGGGGGCGAACTATGGCTACACCTTC. Translation: CASSLGLQGANYGYTF.

The V call is TRBV7-9, the J call TRBJ2-7; 8 bases line up with TRBD2. Unmatched junction bases numbered 11, after V lost 4 bases and J lost 6 bases. The V gene's germline CDR1 is SEHNR and CDR2 FQNEAQ (reference sequence). The CDR3 consists of 15 residues. The CDR3 region has the DNA TGTGCCAGCAGCTCAACCGGGACTAGGATTGGCGAGCAGTACTTC. Translation gives CASSSTGTRIGEQYF. The full variable domain, with the rest looked up from reference TRBV7-9 and TRBJ2-7, is DTGVSQNPRHKITKRGQNVTFRCDPISEHNRLYWYRQTLGQGPEFLTYFQNEAQLEKSRLLSDRFSAERPKGSFSTLEIQRTEQGDSAMYLCASSSTGTRIGEQYFGPGTRLTVT.

The genes are TRBV16 and TRBJ2-1, with D unclear. Deletions cut 3 bases from V and 9 bases from J, with 12 bases between. The germline V gene encodes CDR1 KGHSY and CDR2 FQNENV. The CDR3 extends over 13 amino acids. The CDR3 sequence is CASSHKPQAEQFF. As DNA, the CDR3 is TGTGCCAGCAGCCATAAGCCCCAAGCTGAGCAGTTCTTC.

The chain carries TRBV6-1 and TRBJ1-2; the match to TRBD1 covers 7 bases. CDR1 and CDR2 from the germline V gene are MNHNS and SASEGT. After removal of 3 bases from V and 3 bases from J, the junction contained 7 bases not matched to a gene. There are 15 residues in the CDR3. The CDR3 spells CASSDLTGPYYGYTF. CDR3 bases: TGTGCCAGCAGTGATCTGACAGGGCCTTACTATGGCTACACCTTC.

This clone was detected only a few times. The rearrangement links TRBV7-6 to TRBJ2-3; D unclear. The CDR3 sequence is 12 residues long. Germline assignment: CDR1 SGHVS and CDR2 FNYEAQ. Trimming removed 5 bases from V and 6 bases from J, with 9 bases in between. For the CDR3, the DNA is TGTGCCAGCAGCCCCGGTCGGGATACGCAGTATTTT. Its translation: CASSPGRDTQYF. The whole variable domain, filled in from reference TRBV7-6 and TRBJ2-3, reads GAGVSQSPRYKVTKRGQDVALRCDPISGHVSLYWYRQALGQGPEFLTYFNYEAQQDKSGLPNDRFSAERPEGSISTLTIQRTEQRDSAMYRCASSPGRDTQYFGPGTRLTVL.

This chain joins TRBV5-1 and TRBJ2-1; 13 bases fit TRBD2. J was trimmed by 4 bases and V by 6 bases; bases with no gene match: 13. The germline gives CDR1 SGHRS, CDR2 YFSETQ. The CDR3 spans 18 residues. CDR3 nucleotides: TGCGCCAGCACCTCCTCGGGACTAGCGGGATCACCGTACAATGAGCAGTTCTTC. Its translation: CASTSSGLAGSPYNEQFF.

This chain links TRBV28 with TRBJ2-1; the match to TRBD2 covers 10 bases. The CDR3 length is 15 residues. Germline trimming cut 6 bases from V and 1 base from J; bases unmatched to any gene: 3. The germline V gene encodes CDR1 MDHEN and CDR2 SYDVKM. CDR3 region: CASSLAGASYNEQFF. CDR3 DNA: TGTGCCAGCAGCCTAGCGGGAGCTTCCTACAATGAGCAGTTCTTC.

The rearrangement links TRBV4-3 to TRBJ2-5; the D gene is possibly TRBD2 (5 bases). The V end was cut by 0 bases, the J end by 4 bases, with 12 bases between. Germline lookup yields CDR1 LGHNA and CDR2 YSLEER. The CDR3 contains 15 residues. CDR3 sequence (DNA): TGCGCCAGCAGCCAAGACGTTATGGCGGGAGAGACCCAGTACTTC. Translation: CASSQDVMAGETQYF.

The chain joins TRBV14 to TRBJ2-7; 8 bases match TRBD2. This CDR3 contains 16 residues. J gave up 3 bases and V 2 bases, and 9 bases lay outside the gene matches. Per germline, CDR1 SGHDN and CDR2 FVKESK. Written as DNA, the CDR3 is TGTGCCAGCAGCCAACTGATCGCTAGCGGGCACTACGAGCAGTACTTC. Translated, it gives CASSQLIASGHYEQYF. Supplemented by reference TRBV14 and TRBJ2-7, the full variable domain reads EAGVTQFPSHSVIEKGQTVTLRCDPISGHDNLYWYRRVMGKEIKFLLHFVKESKQDESGMPNNRFLAERTGGTYSTLKVQPAELEDSGVYFCASSQLIASGHYEQYFGPGTRLTVT.

The V and J genes are TRBV7-2 and TRBJ2-7; TRBD2 matches 7 bases. CDR3 length equals 15 residues. Trimming at V came to 3 bases and at J to 2 bases, leaving 7 bases not matched to a gene. Germline CDR1 is SGHTA and CDR2 is FQGNSA. Here the CDR3 DNA reads TGTGCCAGCAGCTTGGGGAGCGGGATACCCTACGAGCAGTACTTC. Amino acids: CASSLGSGIPYEQYF.

With respect to this clone: Other DNA variants within this sample encode the same CDR3. This chain links TRBV30 with TRBJ1-2; maybe TRBD1 (5 bases). The CDR3 has 13 amino acids. V shed 3 bases and J shed 3 bases, with 11 bases lying between them. Germline V gene data show CDR1 as GTSNPN and CDR2 as SVGIG (reference sequence). CDR3 coding DNA: TGTGCCTGGAGGGGGCTGGGGCACTATGGCTACACCTTC. Translation: CAWRGLGHYGYTF.

The chain links TRBV7-2 to TRBJ2-7; D gene unclear. The CDR3 covers 11 residues. Germline lookup yields CDR1 SGHTA and CDR2 FQGNSA. Between the trimmed V and J ends, which lost 3 bases and 4 bases, there was a span of 4 bases. The CDR3 region is CASSFKYEQYF. The CDR3 DNA reads as TGTGCCAGCAGCTTTAAATACGAGCAGTACTTC.

CDR3 DNA: TGTGCCAGCAGTTTCAACAGGGGGTTTGAAAAACTGTTTTTT. Translated, it gives CASSFNRGFEKLFF. This sequence joins TRBV27 and TRBJ1-4; 8 bases map to TRBD1. Germline V lookup: CDR1 MNHEY, CDR2 SMNVEV (reference sequence). This CDR3 has 14 amino acids. The trim removed 3 bases at V and 7 bases at J, leaving 4 bases unmatched.

A single count supports this clone. The chain's CDR3 is CASSWGTISTDTQYF. The CDR3 region has the DNA TGTGCCAGCAGTTGGGGGACTATCTCCACAGATACGCAGTATTTT. This chain joins TRBV28 and TRBJ2-3, with 7 bases identical to TRBD2. This CDR3 is 15 amino acids long. Germline V CDR1 and CDR2: MDHEN, SYDVKM. V was clipped by 4 bases and J by 2 bases; unmatched bases: 6.

This chain joins TRBV4-3 and TRBJ2-3; TRBD2 matches at 11 bases. Germline CDR1 reads LGHNA; CDR2 reads YSLEER. This CDR3 has 15 amino acids. V shed 4 bases, J shed 1 base, and the junction held 1 base outside the gene matches. The CDR3 reads CASSPGLAGTDTQYF. The CDR3, as DNA: TGCGCCAGCAGCCCGGGACTAGCGGGCACAGATACGCAGTATTTT.